The present TCR beta chain was sequenced within a study of blood T cell repertoires in COVID-19. Study details: Both acute and convalescent COVID-19 samples were obtained from the United States, Italy and Spain. Nucleic acid was either cDNA or gDNA, and it came from T cells, B-cell-depleted T cells, or PBMCs.

This CDR3 spans 16 amino acids. The germline V gene has CDR1 KGHDR and CDR2 SFDVKD. The V and J ends lost 2 bases and 4 bases, in that order; junction bases with no gene match: 7. Clones were read by immunoSEQ multiplex PCR, and TCRdb kept only the in-frame ones, dropping some. The top ten clones hold 2.5% of a sample with around 130,000 clones, about 87% of them seen once. Material: peripheral blood. The sequence came from a human donor with COVID-19, enrolled during active disease. The donor label of this sample is uncertain. The V gene is TRBV24-1, the J gene TRBJ2-1, with TRBD2 matching over 7 bases. The CDR3 region is CATSDSSRDYYNEQFF. Written as DNA, the CDR3 is TGTGCCACCAGTGATTCGTCCCGGGACTATTACAATGAGCAGTTCTTC.